The source of this T cell receptor beta chain is a study of T cells in Graves' hyperthyroidism and ophthalmopathy. Fresh peripheral blood, approximately 10 ml, yielded the PBMCs. Overall study results and limits: Most expanded thyroid clonotypes above 0.001 recurred in blood.

The ends lost 5 bases at V and 3 bases at J; junction bases unmatched: 12. The germline V gene has CDR1 SGHTA and CDR2 FQGNSA. The length of the CDR3 is 18 residues. Researchers amplified the TCR beta CDR3 regions from RNA transcripts. HTBI primers were the set used in a first-round RT-PCR of the TCR CDR3. MiXCR was run by TCRdb on the multiplex PCR reads, yielding one entry per CDR3 protein. This table has about 640,000 distinct CDR3 sequences, less than 25% appearing once. As concerns this clonotype: Its target is unknown.

The chain uses TRBV7-2 and TRBJ2-2; TRBD2 aligns across 10 bases. Sequencing input: blood. The TCR was taken from a man under 40 with Graves' ophthalmopathy. CDR3 DNA: TGTGCCAGCAGCCGACGGGGACCCGGACTAGCGGACACCGGGGAGCTGTTTTTT. It translates to CASSRRGPGLADTGELFF.